This T cell receptor beta chain was sequenced in a study of control samples from healthy donors and cancer patients. This table comes from immunoSEQ multiplex PCR, and its TCRdb copy is limited to in-frame clones, with some not included. The sample carries about 160,000 clones, around nine tenths recorded once. In germline, CDR1 is MNHEY, CDR2 SMNVEV (reference sequence). V was cut by 5 bases and J by 2 bases, with 13 bases left in between. CDR3 length equals 14 residues. The TCR sequence derives from a man aged 30 to 39 in good health. The chain links TRBV27 to TRBJ2-7; D is perhaps TRBD2 (5 bases). The specimen was blood. Here the CDR3 DNA reads TGTGCCAGCAGTCTCAGCGGACCCGCCTACGAGCAGTACTTC. Its translation is CASSLSGPAYEQYF.